This T cell receptor (beta chain) is drawn from a study of T-cell memory formation after mild COVID-19. In the study overall: TCR clusters were mostly confined to one donor each. Whole-study results and caveats: The authors did not confirm SARS-CoV-2 specificity of second-wave clones peaking day 37. Memory from before infection featured some responding clones, which suggests cross-reactive memory joined.

A word on this clonotype: The antigen remains undetermined.

The CDR3 consists of 14 residues. Germline V CDR1 and CDR2: SEHNR, FQNEAQ (reference sequence). V dropped 1 base and J dropped 7 bases, with 13 bases sitting between them. TCRdb re-derived calls from the 5' RACE reads in MiXCR, one entry per CDR3 protein. Altogether 250,000 to 350,000 distinct CDR3 sequences are present, 15% to 20% being singletons, with the ten largest covering 22%. The TCR sequence derives from a man aged 18 to 30 who had mild COVID-19 (a few samples of this study predate the infection). Cell type and time point are not known. The V and J genes are TRBV7-9 and TRBJ1-2; D gene ambiguous. Sequencing used PBMCs or a T cell subset sorted from them (not recorded which). This CDR3 is CASSLGARRGGYTF. The CDR3 DNA sequence: TGTGCCAGCAGCTTAGGCGCACGGAGAGGTGGCTACACCTTC.